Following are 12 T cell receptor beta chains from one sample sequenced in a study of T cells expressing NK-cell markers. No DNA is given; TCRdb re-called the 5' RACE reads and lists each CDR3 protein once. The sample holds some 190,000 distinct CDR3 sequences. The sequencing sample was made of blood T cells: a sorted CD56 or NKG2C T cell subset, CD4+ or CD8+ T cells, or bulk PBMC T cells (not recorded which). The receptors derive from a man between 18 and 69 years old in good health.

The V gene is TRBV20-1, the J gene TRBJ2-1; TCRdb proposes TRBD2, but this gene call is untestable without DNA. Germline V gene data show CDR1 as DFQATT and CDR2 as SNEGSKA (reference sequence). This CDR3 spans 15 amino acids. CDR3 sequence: CSARDRTSGVNEQFF.

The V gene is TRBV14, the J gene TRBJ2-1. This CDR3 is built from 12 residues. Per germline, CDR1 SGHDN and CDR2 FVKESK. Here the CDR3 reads CASSQVNNEQFF.

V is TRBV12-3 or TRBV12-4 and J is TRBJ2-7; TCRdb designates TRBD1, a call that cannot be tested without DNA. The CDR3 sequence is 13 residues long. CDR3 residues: CASSLRRSTEQYF.

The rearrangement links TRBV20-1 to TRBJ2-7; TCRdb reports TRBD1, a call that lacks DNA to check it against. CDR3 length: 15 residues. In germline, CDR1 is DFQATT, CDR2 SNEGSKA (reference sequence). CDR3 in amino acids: CSARGLTGTIYEQYF.

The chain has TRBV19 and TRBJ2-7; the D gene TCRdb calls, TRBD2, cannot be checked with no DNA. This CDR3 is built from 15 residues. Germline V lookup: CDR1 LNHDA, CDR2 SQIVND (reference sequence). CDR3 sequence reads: CASSIGGTSAYEQYF.

CDR3 region: CASSPPGGGAAGELFF. The chain employs TRBV7-9 and TRBJ2-2; lacking DNA, the TRBD1 call made by TCRdb goes unchecked. The CDR3 has 16 amino acids. Germline V gene sequence: CDR1 SEHNR, CDR2 FQNEAQ (reference sequence).

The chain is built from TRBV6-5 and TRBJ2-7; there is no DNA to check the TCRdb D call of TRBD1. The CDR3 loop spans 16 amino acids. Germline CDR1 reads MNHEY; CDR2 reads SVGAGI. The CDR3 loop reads CASSYSTTGVSYEQYF.

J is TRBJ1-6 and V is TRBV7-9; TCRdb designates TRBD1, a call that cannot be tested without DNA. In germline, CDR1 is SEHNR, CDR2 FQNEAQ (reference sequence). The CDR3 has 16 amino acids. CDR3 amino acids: CASSLSKAGDNSPLHF.

This CDR3 is CASSVVLGTPTEAFF. This rearrangement joins TRBV9 to TRBJ1-1; TCRdb selects TRBD1, and the lack of DNA leaves this call unchecked. This CDR3 has 15 amino acids. Germline V lookup: CDR1 SGDLS, CDR2 YYNGEE.

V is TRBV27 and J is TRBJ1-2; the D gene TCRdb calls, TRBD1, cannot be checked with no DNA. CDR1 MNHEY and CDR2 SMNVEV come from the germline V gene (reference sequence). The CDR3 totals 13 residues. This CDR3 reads CASSLGGSLGYTF.

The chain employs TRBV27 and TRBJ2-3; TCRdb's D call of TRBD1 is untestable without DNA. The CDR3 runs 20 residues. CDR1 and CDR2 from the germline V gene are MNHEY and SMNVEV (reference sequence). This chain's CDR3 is CASSLTGSGHLFTSTDTQYF.

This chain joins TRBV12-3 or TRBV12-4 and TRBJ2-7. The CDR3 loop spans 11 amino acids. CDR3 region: CASGWIREQYF.